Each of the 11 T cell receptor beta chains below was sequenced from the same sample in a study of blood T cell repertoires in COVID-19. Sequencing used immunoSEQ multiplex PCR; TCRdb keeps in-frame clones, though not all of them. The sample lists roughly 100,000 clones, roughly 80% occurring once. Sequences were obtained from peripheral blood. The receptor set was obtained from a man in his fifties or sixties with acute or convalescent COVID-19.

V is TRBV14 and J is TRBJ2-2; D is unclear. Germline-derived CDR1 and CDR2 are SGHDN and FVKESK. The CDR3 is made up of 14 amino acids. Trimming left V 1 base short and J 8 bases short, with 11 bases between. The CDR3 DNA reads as TGTGCCAGCAGCCAAGTCTCGGGTTATGGGGAGCTGTTTTTT. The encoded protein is CASSQVSGYGELFF.

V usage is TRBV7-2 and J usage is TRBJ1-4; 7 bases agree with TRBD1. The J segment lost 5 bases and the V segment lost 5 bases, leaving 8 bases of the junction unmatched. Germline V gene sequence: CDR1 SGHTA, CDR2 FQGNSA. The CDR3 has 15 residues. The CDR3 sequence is CASSPRQGRNEKLFF. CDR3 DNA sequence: TGTGCCAGCAGCCCGCGACAGGGCCGGAATGAAAAACTGTTTTTT.

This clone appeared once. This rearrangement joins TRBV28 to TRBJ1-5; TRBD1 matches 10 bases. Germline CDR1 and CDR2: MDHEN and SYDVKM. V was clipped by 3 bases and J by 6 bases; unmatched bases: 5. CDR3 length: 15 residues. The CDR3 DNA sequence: TGTGCCAGCAGTTTTGGGACAGGGGAGGGTCAGCCCCAGCATTTT. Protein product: CASSFGTGEGQPQHF. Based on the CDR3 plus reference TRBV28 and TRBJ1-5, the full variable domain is DVKVTQSSRYLVKRTGEKVFLECVQDMDHENMFWYRQDPGLGLRLIYFSYDVKMKEKGDIPEGYSVSREKKERFSLILESASTNQTSMYLCASSFGTGEGQPQHFGDGTRLSIL.

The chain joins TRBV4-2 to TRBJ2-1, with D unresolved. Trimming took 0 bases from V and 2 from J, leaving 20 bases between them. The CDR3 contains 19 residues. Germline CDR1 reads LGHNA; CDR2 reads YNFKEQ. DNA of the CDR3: TGTGCCAGCAGCCAAGATGGTCGCCAGACACTTCTTGCCTACAATGAGCAGTTCTTC. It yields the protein CASSQDGRQTLLAYNEQFF.

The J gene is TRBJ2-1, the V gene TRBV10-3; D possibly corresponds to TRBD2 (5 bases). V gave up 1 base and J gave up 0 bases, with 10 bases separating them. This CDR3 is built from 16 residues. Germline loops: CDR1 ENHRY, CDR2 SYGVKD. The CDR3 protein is CAISEWRAGSYNEQFF. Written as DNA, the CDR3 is TGTGCCATCAGTGAGTGGCGGGCCGGCTCCTACAATGAGCAGTTCTTC.

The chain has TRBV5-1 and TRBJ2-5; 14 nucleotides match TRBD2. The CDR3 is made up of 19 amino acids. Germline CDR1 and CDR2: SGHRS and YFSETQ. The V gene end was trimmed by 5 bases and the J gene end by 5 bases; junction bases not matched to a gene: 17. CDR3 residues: CASSRTLGTSGSSKETQYF. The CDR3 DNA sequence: TGCGCCAGCAGTCGAACACTGGGGACTAGCGGGAGTTCTAAGGAGACCCAGTACTTC.

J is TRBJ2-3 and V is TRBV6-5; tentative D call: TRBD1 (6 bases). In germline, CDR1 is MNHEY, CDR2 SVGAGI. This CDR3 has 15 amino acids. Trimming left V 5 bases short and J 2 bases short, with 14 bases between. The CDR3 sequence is CASSQNGQNTDTQYF. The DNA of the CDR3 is TGTGCCAGCAGTCAAAACGGACAGAACACAGATACGCAGTATTTT.

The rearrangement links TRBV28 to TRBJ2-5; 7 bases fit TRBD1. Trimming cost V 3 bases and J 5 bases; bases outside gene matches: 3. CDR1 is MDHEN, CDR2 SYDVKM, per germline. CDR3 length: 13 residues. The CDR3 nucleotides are TGTGCCAGCAGTTTGAGGGGGCGGGAGACCCAGTACTTC. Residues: CASSLRGRETQYF. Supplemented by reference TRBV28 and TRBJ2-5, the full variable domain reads DVKVTQSSRYLVKRTGEKVFLECVQDMDHENMFWYRQDPGLGLRLIYFSYDVKMKEKGDIPEGYSVSREKKERFSLILESASTNQTSMYLCASSLRGRETQYFGPGTRLLVL.

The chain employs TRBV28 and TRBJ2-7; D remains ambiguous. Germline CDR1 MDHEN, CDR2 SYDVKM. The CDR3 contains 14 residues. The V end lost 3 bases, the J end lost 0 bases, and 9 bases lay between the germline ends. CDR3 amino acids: CASSFVRSSYEQYF. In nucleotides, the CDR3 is TGTGCCAGCAGTTTTGTGAGATCCTCCTACGAGCAGTACTTC.

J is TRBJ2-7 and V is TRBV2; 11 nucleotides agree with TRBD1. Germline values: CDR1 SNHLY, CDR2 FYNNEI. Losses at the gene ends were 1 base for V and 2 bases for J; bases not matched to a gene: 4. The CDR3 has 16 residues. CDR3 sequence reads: CASSEVGTGGPYEQYF. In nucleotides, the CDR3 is TGTGCCAGCAGTGAAGTAGGGACAGGGGGGCCCTACGAGCAGTACTTC.

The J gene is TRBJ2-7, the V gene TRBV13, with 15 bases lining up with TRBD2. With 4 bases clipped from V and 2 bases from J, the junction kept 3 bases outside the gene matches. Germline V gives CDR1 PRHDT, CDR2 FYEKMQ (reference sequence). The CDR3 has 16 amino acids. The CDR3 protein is CASSYGTSGGTYEQYF. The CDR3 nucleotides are TGTGCCAGCAGCTACGGGACTAGCGGGGGGACCTACGAGCAGTACTTC.